This T cell receptor (beta chain) originates from a study of T cell repertoires in cytomegalovirus infection. Background on the study: CMV infection and matching HLA type were both indicated by public TCR beta signatures.

Points on this clonotype: Its matching antigen is unknown.

Each CDR3 protein is one row after TCRdb ran MiXCR on the reads. The sample consists of almost 550,000 distinct CDR3 sequences, approximately 16% of them appearing once. Germline CDR1 MRHNA, CDR2 SNTAGT. V gave up 6 bases and J gave up 8 bases; unmatched junction bases: 11. CDR3 length equals 15 residues. Study results and limitations: Based on cumulative public TCR beta family frequency, carriers of CMV plus the relevant HLA were identified. The response measured ex vivo was dominated by TCR beta clonotypes (HLA-C-restricted and CMV-specific).

The V and J genes are TRBV6-4 and TRBJ2-1, with 9 positions matching TRBD1. What was sequenced was CD8+ T cells from PBMCs. This receptor was obtained from a human donor in good health (CMV status not recorded). Some clones in this sample may be carry-over from other donors' samples. The CDR3 DNA is TGTGCCAGCAGGGCCCGGGACAGGGTTGGGTATGAGCAGTTCTTC. Its protein is CASRARDRVGYEQFF.